The 4 T cell receptor beta chains reported below all come from one sample, sequenced in a study of blood T cell repertoires in COVID-19. The assay was immunoSEQ multiplex PCR, and TCRdb's table has in-frame clones only and misses some. The sample has about 220,000 clones; roughly 80% are singletons. Sample: peripheral blood. The receptors were sampled from an older woman with acute or convalescent COVID-19.

V usage is TRBV5-1 and J usage is TRBJ1-3; perhaps TRBD1 as D (5 bases). Germline assignment: CDR1 SGHRS and CDR2 YFSETQ. The CDR3 is made up of 15 amino acids. V lost 0 bases, J lost 0 bases, and 7 bases lay in between. For the CDR3, the DNA is TGCGCCAGCAGCTTGGGGGGCAACTCTGGAAACACCATATATTTT. This translates into CASSLGGNSGNTIYF.

The chain is built from TRBV7-6 and TRBJ2-7, with 9 bases fitting TRBD1. This CDR3 has 14 residues. Germline values: CDR1 SGHVS, CDR2 FNYEAQ. J was trimmed by 4 bases and V by 1 base; bases with no gene match: 2. CDR3 sequence reads: CASSLGQGGYEQYF. Here the CDR3 DNA reads TGTGCCAGCAGCTTAGGACAGGGGGGGTACGAGCAGTACTTC.

The chain uses TRBV10-2 and TRBJ1-6; 7 bases are shared with TRBD1. Trimming took 8 bases from V and 10 from J; bases not matched to a gene: 11. CDR3 length equals 14 residues. Germline lookup yields CDR1 WSHSY and CDR2 SAAADI. This CDR3 reads CASCDRDSTSPLHF. The CDR3 DNA is TGCGCCAGCTGCGACCGGGACAGCACATCACCCCTCCACTTT.

V gene TRBV3-1 (or the pseudogene TRBV3-2) combines with J gene TRBJ2-7; 10 bases agree with TRBD1. Germline values: CDR1 LGHDT, CDR2 YNNKEL (reference sequence). The CDR3 totals 15 residues. The J segment lost 3 bases and the V segment lost 4 bases, leaving 6 bases of the junction unmatched. In DNA, the CDR3 is TGTGCCAGCAGCCTGGGGACAGGGGCGGTCTACGAGCAGTACTTC. Amino acid sequence: CASSLGTGAVYEQYF.